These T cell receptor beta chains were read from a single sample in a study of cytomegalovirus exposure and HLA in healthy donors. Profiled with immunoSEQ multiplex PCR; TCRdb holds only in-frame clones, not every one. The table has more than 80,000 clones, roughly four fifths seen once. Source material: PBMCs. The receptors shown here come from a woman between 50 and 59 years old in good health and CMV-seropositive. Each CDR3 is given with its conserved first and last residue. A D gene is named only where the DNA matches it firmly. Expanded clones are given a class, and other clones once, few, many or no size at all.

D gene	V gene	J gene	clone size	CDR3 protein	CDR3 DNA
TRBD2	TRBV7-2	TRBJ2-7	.	CASTLHPGGSSYEQYF	TGTGCCAGCACCTTACACCCGGGGGGAAGCTCCTACGAGCAGTACTTC
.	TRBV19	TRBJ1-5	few	CASRRRGGQPQHF	TGTGCCAGTAGGAGAAGAGGGGGTCAGCCCCAGCATTTT
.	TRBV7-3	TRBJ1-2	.	CASSSGITGYTF	TGTGCCAGCAGCTCAGGGATTACTGGCTACACCTTC
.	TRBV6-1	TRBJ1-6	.	CASSVGAGNSPLHF	TGTGCCAGCAGTGTGGGGGCAGGGAATTCACCCCTCCACTTT
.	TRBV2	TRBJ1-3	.	CASCLVGAGNTIYF	TGTGCCAGCTGCCTCGTGGGGGCCGGAAACACCATATATTTT
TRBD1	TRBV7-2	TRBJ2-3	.	CASSYPRTGTTQYF	TGTGCCAGCAGCTACCCCCGGACAGGGACAACGCAGTATTTT
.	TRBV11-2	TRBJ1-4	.	CASSLAGEPEKLFF	TGTGCCAGCAGCTTAGCAGGGGAACCCGAAAAACTGTTTTTT
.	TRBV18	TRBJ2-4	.	CASSPQGGLQYF	TGTGCCAGCTCACCTCAGGGCGGACTTCAGTACTTC
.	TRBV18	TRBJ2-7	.	CASSQTGFPTYEQYF	TGTGCCAGCTCACAAACCGGGTTTCCGACCTACGAGCAGTACTTC
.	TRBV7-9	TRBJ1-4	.	CASSFGGNEKLFF	TGTGCCAGCAGCTTCGGGGGAAATGAAAAACTGTTTTTT
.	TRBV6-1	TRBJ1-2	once	CASRLQGLYGYTF	TGTGCCAGCAGATTACAGGGCCTCTATGGCTACACCTTC
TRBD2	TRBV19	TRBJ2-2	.	CASSSPPGGRTGELFF	TGTGCCAGTAGTTCCCCCCCGGGGGGGCGGACCGGGGAGCTGTTTTTT
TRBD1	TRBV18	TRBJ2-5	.	CASSPSGRGQETQYF	TGTGCCAGCTCACCTTCTGGCAGGGGGCAGGAGACCCAGTACTTC
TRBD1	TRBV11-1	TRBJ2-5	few	CASSQGVRGQQETQYF	TGTGCCAGCAGCCAGGGTGTCAGGGGGCAACAAGAGACCCAGTACTTC
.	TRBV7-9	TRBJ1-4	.	CSSSARQPTNEKLFF	TGTTCCAGCAGCGCGCGGCAGCCAACTAATGAAAAACTGTTTTTT
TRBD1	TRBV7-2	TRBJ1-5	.	CASSASRGTGYNQPQHF	TGTGCCAGCAGCGCCTCTCGGGGGACAGGGTACAATCAGCCCCAGCATTTT
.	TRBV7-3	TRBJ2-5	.	CASSLNQSGDPQETQYF	TGTGCCAGCAGCTTAAATCAGTCGGGGGACCCCCAAGAGACCCAGTACTTC
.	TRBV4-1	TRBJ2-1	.	CASSQVGALHNEQFF	TGCGCCAGCAGCCAGGTGGGGGCCCTCCACAATGAGCAGTTCTTC
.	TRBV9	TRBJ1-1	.	CASSARTVGTEAFF	TGTGCCAGCAGCGCACGGACAGTAGGAACTGAAGCTTTCTTT
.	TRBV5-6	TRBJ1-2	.	CASHTISDGYTF	TGTGCCAGCCATACTATTTCTGATGGCTACACCTTC
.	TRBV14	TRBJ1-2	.	CASSQDGTVINYGYTF	TGTGCCAGCAGCCAAGACGGCACAGTGATTAACTATGGCTACACCTTC
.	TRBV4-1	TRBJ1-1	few	CASSQDRDGGNTEAFF	TGCGCCAGCAGCCAAGATCGGGACGGGGGGAACACTGAAGCTTTCTTT
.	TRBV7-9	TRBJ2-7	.	CASSSTSRQPYEQYF	TGTGCCAGCAGCTCGACTAGTAGACAACCCTACGAGCAGTACTTC
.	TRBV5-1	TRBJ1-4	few	CASSFRGFAATNEKLFF	TGCGCCAGCAGCTTTAGGGGTTTTGCAGCAACTAATGAAAAACTGTTTTTT
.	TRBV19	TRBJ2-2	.	CASSIGWNTGELFF	TGTGCCAGTAGTATCGGGTGGAACACCGGGGAGCTGTTTTTT
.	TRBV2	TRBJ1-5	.	CASSERQYSNQPQHF	TGTGCCAGCAGTGAGCGACAGTATAGCAATCAGCCCCAGCATTTT
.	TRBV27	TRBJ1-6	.	CASSPNYRTVFNSPLHF	TGTGCCAGCAGTCCAAACTACCGGACAGTATTTAATTCACCCCTCCACTTT
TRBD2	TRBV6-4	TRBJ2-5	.	CASRRGTSGGPGETQYF	TGTGCCAGCAGGCGAGGGACTAGCGGGGGGCCTGGGGAGACCCAGTACTTC
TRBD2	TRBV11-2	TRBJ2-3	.	CASSFRLAGGKADTQYF	TGTGCCAGCAGCTTCAGACTAGCGGGGGGCAAAGCAGATACGCAGTATTTT
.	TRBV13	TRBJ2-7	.	CASSLFGGYEQYF	TGTGCCAGCAGCTTGTTCGGGGGCTACGAGCAGTACTTC
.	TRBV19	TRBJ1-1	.	CASSLNHGGATRAFF	TGTGCCAGTAGTTTAAATCATGGAGGGGCTACAAGAGCTTTCTTT
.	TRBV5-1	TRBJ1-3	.	CASTPEGRGRGNTIYF	TGCGCCAGCACCCCGGAGGGTCGGGGGAGAGGAAACACCATATATTTT
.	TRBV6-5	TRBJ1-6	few	CASSYSFRDSPLHF	TGTGCCAGCAGTTACTCGTTTCGGGATTCACCCCTCCACTTT
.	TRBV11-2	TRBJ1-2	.	CASSWGEGSYGYTF	TGTGCCAGCAGCTGGGGGGAGGGGAGCTATGGCTACACCTTC
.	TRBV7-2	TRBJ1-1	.	CASSLAGTENTEAFF	TGTGCCAGCAGCTTAGCTGGGACTGAGAACACTGAAGCTTTCTTT
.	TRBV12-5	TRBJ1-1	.	CASGVRGGTEAFF	TGTGCTAGTGGTGTGAGGGGAGGCACTGAAGCTTTCTTT
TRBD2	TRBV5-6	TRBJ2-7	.	CASSLITSGLAAIYEQYF	TGTGCCAGCAGCCTAATTACTTCGGGACTAGCGGCAATCTACGAGCAGTACTTC
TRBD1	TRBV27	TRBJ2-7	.	CASSLSPRTGHYEQYF	TGTGCCAGCAGTTTATCTCCTAGGACAGGGCACTACGAGCAGTACTTC
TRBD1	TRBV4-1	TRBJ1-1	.	CASSPRGQSTTGPNTEAFF	TGCGCCAGCAGCCCTCGGGGACAGTCAACCACAGGCCCGAACACTGAAGCTTTCTTT
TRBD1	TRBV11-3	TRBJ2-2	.	CASSLEQGAVGPNTGELFF	TGTGCCAGCAGCTTAGAACAGGGGGCTGTAGGACCGAACACCGGGGAGCTGTTTTTT
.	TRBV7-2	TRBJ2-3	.	CASSPLTDTPYF	TGTGCCAGCAGCCCACTCACAGATACGCCGTATTTT
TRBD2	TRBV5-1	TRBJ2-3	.	CASSLVGTTSTDTQYF	TGCGCCAGCAGCTTGGTTGGGACTACTAGCACAGATACGCAGTATTTT
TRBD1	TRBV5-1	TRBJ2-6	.	CASSLVGDSSGANVLTF	TGCGCCAGCAGCTTGGTGGGGGACAGCTCTGGGGCCAACGTCCTGACTTTC
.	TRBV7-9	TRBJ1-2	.	CASSFDSGDRYTF	TGTGCCAGCAGCTTCGACAGCGGGGACCGCTACACCTTC
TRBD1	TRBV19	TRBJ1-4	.	CASSSRQGANEKLFF	TGTGCCAGTAGTTCCAGACAGGGGGCGAATGAAAAACTGTTTTTT
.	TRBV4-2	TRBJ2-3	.	CASSQVDKTLTDTQYF	TGTGCCAGCAGCCAAGTAGACAAGACCCTCACAGATACGCAGTATTTT
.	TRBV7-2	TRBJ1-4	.	CASRGLLREGLFF	TGTGCCAGCAGGGGACTGCTCCGAGAAGGGCTGTTTTTT
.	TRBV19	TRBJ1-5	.	CASSGGYNQPQHF	TGTGCCAGCTCTGGAGGTTACAATCAGCCCCAGCATTTT
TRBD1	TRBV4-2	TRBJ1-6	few	CASSQEGQLNSPLHF	TGTGCCAGCAGCCAAGAGGGACAGTTAAATTCACCCCTCCACTTT
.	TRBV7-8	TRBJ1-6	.	CASSLGGGLNSPLHF	TGTGCCAGCAGCTTAGGAGGAGGGTTGAATTCACCCCTCCACTTT
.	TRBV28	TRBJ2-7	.	CASRQSYEQYF	TGTGCCAGCAGACAGAGCTACGAGCAGTACTTC
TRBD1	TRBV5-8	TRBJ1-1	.	CASSPGDRTMNTEAFF	TGTGCCAGCAGCCCGGGGGACAGGACCATGAACACTGAAGCTTTCTTT
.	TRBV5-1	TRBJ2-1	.	CASSIQYNEQFF	TGCGCCAGCAGCATCCAGTACAATGAGCAGTTCTTC
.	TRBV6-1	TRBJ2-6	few	CASSEVPGDATGANVLTF	TGTGCCAGCAGTGAAGTTCCAGGGGATGCAACTGGGGCCAACGTCCTGACTTTC
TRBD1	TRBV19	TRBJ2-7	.	CASARDSNYEQYF	TGTGCCAGCGCCCGGGACAGCAACTACGAGCAGTACTTC
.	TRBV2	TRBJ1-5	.	CASSEGGSRPNQPQHF	TGTGCCAGCAGTGAAGGGGGCAGTCGTCCCAATCAGCCCCAGCATTTT
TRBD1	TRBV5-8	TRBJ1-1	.	CASSKAGTGWFENTEAFF	TGTGCCAGCAGCAAGGCCGGGACAGGTTGGTTTGAGAACACTGAAGCTTTCTTT